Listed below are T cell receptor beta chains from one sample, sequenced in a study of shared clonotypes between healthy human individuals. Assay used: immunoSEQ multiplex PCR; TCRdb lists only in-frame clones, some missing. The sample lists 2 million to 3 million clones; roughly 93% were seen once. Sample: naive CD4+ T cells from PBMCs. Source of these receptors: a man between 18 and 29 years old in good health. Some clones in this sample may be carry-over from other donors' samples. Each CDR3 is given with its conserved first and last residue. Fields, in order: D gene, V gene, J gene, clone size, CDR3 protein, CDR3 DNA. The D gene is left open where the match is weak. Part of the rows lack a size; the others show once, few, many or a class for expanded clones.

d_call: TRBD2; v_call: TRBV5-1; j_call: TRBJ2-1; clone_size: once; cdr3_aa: CASSLGAGVSEQFF; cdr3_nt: TGCGCCAGCAGCTTGGGAGCGGGAGTGAGTGAGCAGTTCTTC
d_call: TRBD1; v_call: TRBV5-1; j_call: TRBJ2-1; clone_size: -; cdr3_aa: CASSSQGQGDNEQFF; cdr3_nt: TGCGCCAGCAGCTCCCAGGGACAGGGTGACAATGAGCAGTTCTTC
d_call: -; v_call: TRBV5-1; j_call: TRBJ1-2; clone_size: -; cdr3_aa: CASSLDRSRSYTF; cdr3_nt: TGCGCCAGCAGCTTGGACAGAAGTCGGTCTTACACCTTC
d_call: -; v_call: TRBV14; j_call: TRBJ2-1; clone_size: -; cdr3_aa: CASSRRESYNEQFF; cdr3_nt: TGTGCCAGCAGCCGGCGGGAAAGTTACAATGAGCAGTTCTTC
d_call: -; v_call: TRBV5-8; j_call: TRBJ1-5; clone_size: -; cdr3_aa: CASARRNQPQHF; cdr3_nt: TGTGCCAGCGCCCGCAGGAATCAGCCCCAGCATTTT
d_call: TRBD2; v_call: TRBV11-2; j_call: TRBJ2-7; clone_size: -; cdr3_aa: CASSLELANIPYEQYF; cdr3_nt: TGTGCCAGCAGCTTAGAACTAGCGAATATCCCCTACGAGCAGTACTTC
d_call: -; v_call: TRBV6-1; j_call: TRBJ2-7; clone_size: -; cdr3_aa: CASSAPRGLSYEQYF; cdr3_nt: TGTGCCAGCAGCGCCCCGAGAGGCCTATCCTACGAGCAGTACTTC
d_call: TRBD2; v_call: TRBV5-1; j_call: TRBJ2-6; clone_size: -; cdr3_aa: CASSLDLAGSTGANVLTF; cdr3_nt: TGCGCCAGCAGCTTGGATCTAGCGGGAAGTACTGGGGCCAACGTCCTGACTTTC
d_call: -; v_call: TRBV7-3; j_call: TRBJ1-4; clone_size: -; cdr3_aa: CASSRGAGEKLFF; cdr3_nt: TGTGCCAGCAGCCGGGGGGCAGGTGAAAAACTGTTTTTT
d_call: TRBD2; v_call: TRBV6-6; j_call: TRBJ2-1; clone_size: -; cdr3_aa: CASRDRLAYSYNEQFF; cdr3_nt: TGTGCCAGCAGGGATCGACTAGCGTACTCCTACAATGAGCAGTTCTTC
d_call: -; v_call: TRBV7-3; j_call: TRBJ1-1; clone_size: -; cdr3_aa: CASSQTPGNTEAFF; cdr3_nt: TGTGCCAGCAGCCAAACCCCCGGGAACACTGAAGCTTTCTTT
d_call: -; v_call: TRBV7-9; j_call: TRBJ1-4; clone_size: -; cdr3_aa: CASSLDGARGIRDEKLFF; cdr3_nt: TGTGCCAGCAGCTTAGATGGTGCCAGGGGTATAAGAGATGAAAAACTGTTTTTT
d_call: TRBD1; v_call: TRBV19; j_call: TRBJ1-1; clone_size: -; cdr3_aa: CASRDRGQGDTEAFF; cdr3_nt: TGTGCCAGTAGGGACAGGGGGCAGGGGGACACTGAAGCTTTCTTT
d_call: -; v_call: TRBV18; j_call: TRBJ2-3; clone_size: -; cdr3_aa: CASSRGGADTQYF; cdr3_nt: TGTGCCAGCTCACGGGGAGGCGCAGATACGCAGTATTTT
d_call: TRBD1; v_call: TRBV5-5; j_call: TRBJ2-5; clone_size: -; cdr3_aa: CASSFLQGARETQYF; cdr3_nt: TGTGCCAGCAGCTTTCTACAGGGGGCACGGGAGACCCAGTACTTC
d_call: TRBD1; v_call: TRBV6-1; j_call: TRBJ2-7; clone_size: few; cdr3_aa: CASSVLTGSSYEQYF; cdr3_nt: TGTGCCAGCAGTGTTTTGACAGGGAGCTCCTACGAGCAGTACTTC
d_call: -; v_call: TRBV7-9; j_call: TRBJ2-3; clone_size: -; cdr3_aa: CASSFLGDFTDTQYF; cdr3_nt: TGTGCCAGCAGCTTTTTGGGGGACTTCACAGATACGCAGTATTTT